Each of the 28 T cell receptor beta chains below was sequenced from the same sample in a study of patients and donors after allogeneic stem cell transplantation. TCRdb re-called the RT-PCR reads with MiXCR, one entry per CDR3 protein. The sample contains 400,000 to 450,000 distinct CDR3 sequences, 16% of which appear only once. Sequencing was carried out using blood, either unsorted or a sorted T cell fraction (not recorded which). Every receptor here comes from a human donor who was either an allogeneic HSCT recipient or a stem cell or donor lymphocyte infusion donor (not recorded which). It is not recorded whose cells these are; they may come from a transplant donor.

Points on this clonotype: A junction boundary mismatches the germline segment, possibly from a read error. The CDR3 region is CASSLRGGRINTGEQFF. CDR3 nucleotides: TGTGCCAGCAGTTTACGCGGGGGCCGTATTAACACCGGGGAGCAGTTTTTT. The chain combines TRBV12-3 or TRBV12-4 with TRBJ2-2, with D possibly TRBD2 on 7 matching bases. The CDR3 contains 17 residues.

This rearrangement joins TRBV9 to TRBJ2-7; D might be TRBD1 (6 bases). V dropped 0 bases and J dropped 3 bases, with 10 bases sitting between them. The CDR3 is made up of 14 amino acids. The germline CDR1 and CDR2 sequences are SGDLS and YYNGEE. In DNA form, the CDR3 reads TGTGCCAGCAGCGTAGAAACAGGGTTCTACGAGCAGTACTTC. Its translation: CASSVETGFYEQYF.

This chain joins TRBV27 and TRBJ1-6; D is perhaps TRBD1 (5 bases). CDR1 is MNHEY and CDR2 is SMNVEV in the germline V gene (reference sequence). The CDR3 spans 14 residues. V dropped 2 bases and J dropped 10 bases, with 12 bases sitting between them. DNA of the CDR3: TGTGCCAGCAGTTTAGGGCAGGGCAGCTCACCCCTCCACTTT. Its protein product is CASSLGQGSSPLHF.

This clonotype was counted many times. The chain uses TRBV11-2 and TRBJ2-2; 8 positions agree with TRBD1. With V trimmed by 1 base and J by 5 bases, 6 bases remained unmatched. The V gene's germline CDR1 is SGHAT and CDR2 FQNNGV. This CDR3 contains 16 residues. In DNA form, the CDR3 reads TGTGCCAGCAGCTTAGGGACAGGGATAGAGACCGGGGAGCTGTTTTTT. Translation gives CASSLGTGIETGELFF.

At least ten counts were recorded for this clonotype. The chain uses TRBV4-3 and TRBJ2-5, with TRBD2 as a possible D gene (5 bases). Trimming stripped 0 bases from V and 2 bases from J, with 10 bases between. The germline V gene has CDR1 LGHNA and CDR2 YSLEER. The CDR3 loop spans 15 amino acids. CDR3 in DNA: TGCGCCAGCAGCCAAGATGGCCTAGCTCAAGAGACCCAGTACTTC. Translation: CASSQDGLAQETQYF.

This clonotype appeared many times. This chain uses TRBV12-3 or TRBV12-4 with TRBJ1-1, with D perhaps TRBD1 (5 bases). The CDR3 spans 14 residues. The V gene lost 5 bases and the J gene lost 3 bases, with 13 bases spanning the gap. The CDR3 reads CASSRKGRDTEAFF. The CDR3, as DNA: TGTGCCAGCAGTCGGAAGGGCAGGGACACTGAAGCTTTCTTT.

V and J are TRBV9 and TRBJ2-3, with D unclear. V dropped 0 bases and J dropped 4 bases, with 9 bases sitting between them. This CDR3 region has 14 residues. Germline CDR1 reads SGDLS; CDR2 reads YYNGEE. Here the CDR3 DNA reads TGTGCCAGCAGCGTAGATGTCCAGCCAGATACGCAGTATTTT. Translating it yields CASSVDVQPDTQYF.

This clonotype was detected many times. This chain links TRBV5-1 with TRBJ2-1, with 9 bases matching TRBD1. Unmatched junction bases numbered 3, after V lost 5 bases and J lost 6 bases. Germline V gene data show CDR1 as SGHRS and CDR2 as YFSETQ. This CDR3 has 13 amino acids. The DNA of the CDR3 is TGCGCCAGCAGGCTGACAGGGGGCAATGAGCAGTTCTTC. Its protein is CASRLTGGNEQFF. Full variable domain (missing parts from reference TRBV5-1 and TRBJ2-1): KAGVTQTPRYLIKTRGQQVTLSCSPISGHRSVSWYQQTPGQGLQFLFEYFSETQRNKGNFPGRFSGRQFSNSRSEMNVSTLELGDSALYLCASRLTGGNEQFFGPGTRLTVL.

This chain uses TRBV10-3 with TRBJ2-1, with D perhaps TRBD1 or TRBD2 (5 bases each). CDR1 and CDR2 (germline): ENHRY, SYGVKD. The V and J ends lost 6 bases and 4 bases respectively, with 16 bases between them. The CDR3 has 15 residues. CDR3 bases: TGTGCCATCAGGGGGGATCCCCCTCGATACAATGAGCAGTTCTTC. It specifies CAIRGDPPRYNEQFF.

This chain connects TRBV9 to TRBJ2-1; the match to TRBD2 covers 7 bases. V lost 4 bases and J lost 12; bases outside the gene matches: 13. There are 14 residues in the CDR3. CDR1 SGDLS and CDR2 YYNGEE come from the germline V gene. CDR3 loop: CASSLGGTTRLQFF. The CDR3 DNA follows: TGTGCCAGCAGCCTCGGGGGGACTACCCGTCTGCAGTTCTTC.

This clonotype has only a few counts. V and J are TRBV11-2 and TRBJ2-7; D is undetermined. In germline, CDR1 is SGHAT, CDR2 FQNNGV. Between the trimmed V and J ends, which lost 0 bases and 2 bases, there was a span of 5 bases. The CDR3 has 13 amino acids. DNA for the CDR3: TGTGCCAGCAGCTTAGACAGGCCCTACGAGCAGTACTTC. Translation: CASSLDRPYEQYF.

The chain employs TRBV5-1 and TRBJ2-6; the match to TRBD2 covers 13 bases. The CDR3 totals 19 residues. After removal of 4 bases from V and 2 bases from J, the junction contained 9 bases not matched to a gene. Germline values: CDR1 SGHRS, CDR2 YFSETQ. The CDR3 nucleotides read TGCGCCAGCAGCAACGAAGGACTAGCGGGAGTGGCTGGGGCCAACGTCCTGACTTTC. Its protein is CASSNEGLAGVAGANVLTF.

This clonotype was seen at least ten times. The gene calls are TRBV2 and TRBJ2-3; D remains ambiguous. The CDR3 runs to 13 residues. Looked up from germline, CDR1 is SNHLY and CDR2 is FYNNEI. V was pared by 7 bases and J by 2 bases, with 10 bases between. Here the CDR3 DNA reads TGTGCCAGCAACGGATTTTTCACAGATACGCAGTATTTT. Translated: CASNGFFTDTQYF.

This clonotype occurred a few times. The chain uses TRBV24-1 and TRBJ2-2, with unresolved D. The length of the CDR3 is 13 residues. V was pared by 7 bases and J by 0 bases, with 5 bases between. Germline V lookup: CDR1 KGHDR, CDR2 SFDVKD. This CDR3 reads CATSHSNTGELFF. CDR3 DNA: TGTGCCACCAGCCACTCGAACACCGGGGAGCTGTTTTTT.

This clonotype has a handful of counts. V usage is TRBV12-3 or TRBV12-4 and J usage is TRBJ2-3; D is undetermined. The germline V and J ends were trimmed by 4 bases and 2 bases, with 7 bases remaining between them. The CDR3 spans 13 residues. The CDR3 protein is CASSYEATDTQYF. The CDR3 DNA is TGTGCCAGCAGTTACGAGGCCACAGATACGCAGTATTTT.

This clonotype was recorded at least ten times. CDR3 bases: TGTGCCAGCAGCCCAGGGACAGGCTTCTACAATGAGCAGTTCTTC. It is translated as CASSPGTGFYNEQFF. This rearrangement joins TRBV7-9 to TRBJ2-1, with TRBD1 matching over 8 bases. Germline assignment: CDR1 SEHNR and CDR2 FQNEAQ (reference sequence). The CDR3 spans 15 residues. V shed 5 bases and J 3 bases; nucleotides not matched to a gene: 6. The whole variable domain, remainder taken from reference TRBV7-9 and TRBJ2-1, is DTGVSQNPRHKITKRGQNVTFRCDPISEHNRLYWYRQTLGQGPEFLTYFQNEAQLEKSRLLSDRFSAERPKGSFSTLEIQRTEQGDSAMYLCASSPGTGFYNEQFFGPGTRLTVL.

The V call is TRBV12-3 or TRBV12-4, the J call TRBJ1-4; no clear D gene. V was pared by 5 bases and J by 7 bases, with 14 bases between. The CDR3 has 14 residues. CDR3 DNA sequence: TGTGCCAGCAGTGCTTTAATGGACGGTGAAAAACTGTTTTTT. Amino acid sequence: CASSALMDGEKLFF.

The chain couples TRBV3-1 to TRBJ2-2, with TRBD2 matching over 11 bases. Germline assignment: CDR1 LGHDT and CDR2 YNNKEL (reference sequence). The CDR3 is made up of 17 amino acids. V shed 4 bases, J shed 6 bases, and the junction held 10 bases outside the gene matches. This chain's CDR3 is CASSLITSGSFPGELFF. The DNA of the CDR3 is TGTGCCAGCAGCCTCATTACTAGCGGGAGTTTCCCCGGGGAGCTGTTTTTT.

The gene calls are TRBV4-1 and TRBJ2-2; TRBD2 matches at 11 bases. The CDR3 extends over 20 amino acids. In germline, CDR1 is MGHRA, CDR2 YSYEKL. After removal of 0 bases from V and 0 bases from J, the junction contained 9 bases not matched to a gene. The CDR3 here is CASSQDRSLAGGPNTGELFF. The CDR3 bases are TGCGCCAGCAGCCAAGATCGGAGCCTAGCGGGGGGACCGAACACCGGGGAGCTGTTTTTT.

This chain uses TRBV30 with TRBJ1-6; D might be TRBD1 (6 bases). CDR3 length: 15 amino acids. Trimming pared 4 bases from V and 10 bases from J, leaving 20 bases between. Looked up from germline, CDR1 is GTSNPN and CDR2 is SVGIG (reference sequence). The CDR3 reads CAWTSDRTRESPLHF. The CDR3 nucleotides are TGTGCCTGGACTTCCGACAGGACTAGAGAATCACCCCTCCACTTT.

The chain employs TRBV5-1 and TRBJ2-7, with 8 bases matching TRBD1. With V trimmed by 3 bases and J by 5 bases, 10 bases remained unmatched. This CDR3 is built from 15 residues. From germline, CDR1 is SGHRS and CDR2 YFSETQ. This CDR3 reads CASSWTGYPIHEQYF. The CDR3 DNA reads as TGCGCCAGCAGCTGGACAGGGTACCCGATCCACGAGCAGTACTTC.

CDR3 protein: CSAKGRVGSYNEQFF. In nucleotides, the CDR3 is TGCAGTGCTAAGGGCCGCGTGGGCTCCTACAATGAGCAGTTCTTC. V is TRBV20-1 and J is TRBJ2-1; D is uncertain. CDR1 and CDR2 (germline): DFQATT, SNEGSKA (reference sequence). V dropped 4 bases and J dropped 0 bases, with 13 bases sitting between them. This CDR3 has 15 residues.

This clonotype was recorded many times. J is TRBJ1-5 and V is TRBV12-3 or TRBV12-4, with 8 bases that match TRBD1. Germline trimming cut 1 base from V and 7 bases from J; bases unmatched to any gene: 9. CDR3 size: 16 residues. CDR3 nucleotides: TGTGCCAGCAGTTTAGTTGCAGGGGGCGAGGAACAGCCCCAGCATTTT. Protein: CASSLVAGGEEQPQHF.

Only a few counts were recorded for this clonotype. V usage is TRBV4-3 and J usage is TRBJ1-1; 7 bases agree with TRBD1. This CDR3 region has 17 residues. Per the germline V gene, CDR1 is LGHNA and CDR2 is YSLEER. Unmatched junction bases numbered 13, after V lost 2 bases and J lost 4 bases. The CDR3 here is CASSQRPGQIRGTEAFF. The CDR3 nucleotides read TGCGCCAGCAGCCAACGACCGGGACAGATACGGGGCACTGAAGCTTTCTTT.

The V and J genes are TRBV6-6 and TRBJ1-5, with D uncertain. The CDR3 runs 13 residues. In germline, CDR1 is MNHNY, CDR2 SVGAGI (reference sequence). The V end lost 3 bases, the J end lost 3 bases, and 6 bases lay between the germline ends. CDR3 residues: CASSYTANQPQHF. The CDR3, as DNA: TGTGCCAGCAGTTATACGGCCAATCAGCCCCAGCATTTT.

The chain is built from TRBV30 and TRBJ1-2; unclear D gene. The CDR3 covers 12 residues. Germline loops: CDR1 GTSNPN, CDR2 SVGIG (reference sequence). V was cut by 4 bases and J by 2 bases, with 8 bases left in between. CDR3 DNA: TGTGCCTGGAAGCTAAGCAACTATGGCTACACCTTC. Amino acids: CAWKLSNYGYTF.

There are many counts of this clonotype. This chain links TRBV5-1 with TRBJ1-5, with D unclear. The germline V gene has CDR1 SGHRS and CDR2 YFSETQ. The CDR3 runs to 15 residues. V lost 4 bases and J 2 bases, leaving 13 bases between the germline ends. The DNA of the CDR3 is TGCGCCAGCAGCCCGGGTCCGGGAGGCAATCAGCCCCAGCATTTT. Its translation is CASSPGPGGNQPQHF.

This clonotype has ten or more counts. V usage is TRBV12-3 or TRBV12-4 and J usage is TRBJ2-7, with D perhaps TRBD1 or TRBD2 (6 bases each). V gave up 6 bases and J gave up 6 bases, with 24 bases separating them. There are 16 residues in the CDR3. The CDR3 region is CASSKEGGRAVSEQYF. The CDR3 nucleotides read TGTGCCAGCAGCAAGGAGGGGGGCAGGGCGGTTTCCGAGCAGTACTTC.